This is a list of T cell receptor beta chains from one sample in a study of blood T cell repertoires in COVID-19. Produced via immunoSEQ multiplex PCR; TCRdb's table is partial and in-frame only. In the table there are 65,000 to 95,000 clones, roughly 80% of which are singletons. The sample taken for sequencing was peripheral blood. These receptors originate from a woman aged 40 to 50 with active or convalescent COVID-19. Each CDR3 is given with its conserved first and last residue. The D gene is left open where the match is weak. Some rows mark clone size as missing; the rest say once, few, many or name a class of expanded clone.

TRBV6-6	-	TRBJ2-3	-	TGTGCCAGCAGTTACTCGGGCCTCACAGATACGCAGTATTTT	CASSYSGLTDTQYF
TRBV9	-	TRBJ1-1	TRBD1	TGTGCCAGCAGCGTAGGGACAGGGTGGAACACTGAAGCTTTCTTT	CASSVGTGWNTEAFF
TRBV28	few	TRBJ1-5	-	TGTGCCAGCAGTTCCCTGGGGGGGTCAAATCAGCCCCAGCATTTT	CASSSLGGSNQPQHF
TRBV7-6	-	TRBJ2-1	TRBD2	TGTGCCAGCAGCTTAATAGCGGGGGAGCAGTTCTTC	CASSLIAGEQFF
TRBV11-3	-	TRBJ2-1	TRBD2	TGTGCCAGCAGCTTAATAGCGGGAGTGTCCTACAATGAGCAGTTCTTC	CASSLIAGVSYNEQFF
TRBV11-2	-	TRBJ1-1	-	TGTGCCAGCAGCCAGACTGAGAACACTGAAGCTTTCTTT	CASSQTENTEAFF
TRBV27	-	TRBJ2-3	TRBD2	TGTGCCAGCAGTTTTAAGCGGGGGATCACAGATACGCAGTATTTT	CASSFKRGITDTQYF
TRBV10-2	-	TRBJ2-5	TRBD2	TGCGCCAGCACACGAGGACTAGTCCGTCAAGAGACCCAGTACTTC	CASTRGLVRQETQYF
TRBV19	-	TRBJ2-3	TRBD2	TGTGCCAGTAGTAACGGACTAGCGGGAAGCACAGATACGCAGTATTTT	CASSNGLAGSTDTQYF
TRBV5-1	-	TRBJ2-5	TRBD1	TGCGCCAGCAGCCAAGGGACAGCCTTGGAGACCCAGTACTTC	CASSQGTALETQYF
TRBV2	-	TRBJ2-4	-	TGTGCCAGCAGTGTATCGGGAAACCTAGCCAAAAACATTCAGTACTTC	CASSVSGNLAKNIQYF
TRBV19	-	TRBJ1-4	-	TGTGCCAGTAGTACACAGGGAGTGAATGAAAAACTGTTTTTT	CASSTQGVNEKLFF
TRBV6-5	-	TRBJ2-7	TRBD1	TGTGCCAGCAGTTTGGGACAGGGGACCTCCTACGAGCAGTACTTC	CASSLGQGTSYEQYF
TRBV27	-	TRBJ2-2	-	TGTGCCAGCAGTATGACAAACGAGCCTCGGGAGCTGTTTTTT	CASSMTNEPRELFF
TRBV28	-	TRBJ1-5	-	TGTGCCAGCAGTGGTGGGGGAGGGTGGGTAAAAAGCAATCAGCCCCAGCATTTT	CASSGGGGWVKSNQPQHF
TRBV6-1	-	TRBJ1-1	-	TGTGCCAGCAGTGAAGGATGGTCGGGTACTGAAGCTTTCTTT	CASSEGWSGTEAFF
TRBV7-8	-	TRBJ2-7	TRBD2	TGTGCCAGCAGCCAGGGACTAGCGGCCTCCTACGAGCAGTACTTC	CASSQGLAASYEQYF
TRBV30	-	TRBJ1-6	-	TGTGCCTGGAGTCCCCGGGACACCCGTAATTCACCCCTCCACTTT	CAWSPRDTRNSPLHF
TRBV19	-	TRBJ1-5	-	TGTGCCAGTAGTACGGAAGGACAGAGCTTTCAGCCCCAGCATTTT	CASSTEGQSFQPQHF
TRBV28	-	TRBJ2-7	TRBD2	TGTGCCAGCAGTTTAGCGGGAGGCTCCTACGAGCAGTACTTC	CASSLAGGSYEQYF
TRBV7-9	-	TRBJ2-5	-	TGTGCCAGCAGCTTTCGTGCACAGGGTGGTTCGGAGACCCAGTACTTC	CASSFRAQGGSETQYF
TRBV27	-	TRBJ2-3	TRBD1	TGTGCCAGCAGTACCCTTTGGGGGACAGGGGAAATAGATACGCAGTATTTT	CASSTLWGTGEIDTQYF
TRBV6-6	once	TRBJ2-1	-	TGTGCCAGCAGTCTAGCTAATGAGCAGTTCTTC	CASSLANEQFF
TRBV10-3	-	TRBJ1-3	TRBD1	TGTGCCATCACCCCGACAGGGACCCACCCGGGATCTGGAAACACCATATATTTT	CAITPTGTHPGSGNTIYF
TRBV7-3	-	TRBJ2-1	TRBD1	TGTGCCAGCAGCCCTACCGGACAGGGGGTGGGTGAGCAGTTCTTC	CASSPTGQGVGEQFF
TRBV19	-	TRBJ1-2	TRBD1	TGTGCCAGTAGTCTACGGGACAGGGTGGGGTATGGCTACACCTTC	CASSLRDRVGYGYTF
TRBV7-2	-	TRBJ2-5	TRBD1	TGTGCCAGCAGCTTAGAACGGGACAGGACCCAGTACTTC	CASSLERDRTQYF
TRBV28	-	TRBJ2-7	TRBD1	TGTGCCAGCAGCCTACCGGGACAGGGGTCCGAGCAGTACTTC	CASSLPGQGSEQYF
TRBV7-6	few	TRBJ2-7	-	TGTGCCAGCAGCTTAGACCTAGCGAGCCAATACGAGCAGTACTTC	CASSLDLASQYEQYF
TRBV9	-	TRBJ2-5	-	TGTGCCAGCAGCGTAGGGGGGAGGCCCCAAGAGACCCAGTACTTC	CASSVGGRPQETQYF
TRBV5-4	-	TRBJ2-2	TRBD1	TGTGCCAGCAGCACAGGGGGCACCGGGGAGCTGTTTTTT	CASSTGGTGELFF
TRBV6-1	-	TRBJ2-5	TRBD1	TGTGCCAGCAGTGAAGTCGCGGGACAGGGGTTCCAAGAGACCCAGTACTTC	CASSEVAGQGFQETQYF
TRBV4-2	once	TRBJ2-2	-	TGTGCCAGCAGCCAAGTTGCGACTGGCACCGGGGAGCTGTTTTTT	CASSQVATGTGELFF
TRBV6-6	-	TRBJ1-1	-	TGTGCCAGCAGTTCCCACCTAGGGAACACTGAAGCTTTCTTT	CASSSHLGNTEAFF
TRBV2	-	TRBJ1-1	TRBD1	TGTGCCAGCAGCCGGGACAGGGTGAGCACTGAAGCTTTCTTT	CASSRDRVSTEAFF
TRBV29-1	few	TRBJ1-2	TRBD1	TGCAGCGTTAAATCCGGGACAGACTCCTATGGCTACACCTTC	CSVKSGTDSYGYTF
TRBV7-9	few	TRBJ1-2	-	TGTGCCAGCAGCTTAGGTTTGACGGAGGAATTCGTCTATGGCTACACCTTC	CASSLGLTEEFVYGYTF
TRBV12-3/TRBV12-4	-	TRBJ2-6	-	TGTGCCAGCAGGGCCGGGGCCAACGTCCTGACTTTC	CASRAGANVLTF
TRBV7-2	-	TRBJ1-3	TRBD1	TGTGCCAGCAGCTTTCGGACAGGGGACGGAAACACCATATATTTT	CASSFRTGDGNTIYF
TRBV7-2	-	TRBJ1-1	TRBD1	TGTGCCAGCAGCGCCGACAGGGTGGCCACTGAAGCTTTCTTT	CASSADRVATEAFF
TRBV6-6	-	TRBJ1-2	TRBD1	TGTGCCAGCAGTTACGAACATAGGGACAGCTATGGCTACACCTTC	CASSYEHRDSYGYTF
TRBV30	-	TRBJ1-2	-	TGTGCCTGGAGTGCAGGGGTCCTCTATGGCTACACCTTC	CAWSAGVLYGYTF
TRBV28	-	TRBJ2-2	-	TGTGCCAGCACCCTCTTTGGCGGGGTATTAGCCGGGGAGCTGTTTTTT	CASTLFGGVLAGELFF
TRBV11-2	-	TRBJ2-1	-	TGTGCCAGCAGCTTAGACCCGGACTACTTGATAGAGTTCTTC	CASSLDPDYLIEFF
TRBV14	-	TRBJ2-1	-	TGTGCCAGCAGCCAGGGTAGCTCCCTGACCAATGAGCAGTTCTTC	CASSQGSSLTNEQFF
TRBV7-2	-	TRBJ1-2	-	TGTGCCAGCAGCTTAGTAGGGGGGGCCTATGGCTACACCTTC	CASSLVGGAYGYTF
TRBV15	few	TRBJ2-7	-	TGTGCCACCAGCAGAGAAGGTGCCCAAGGCGGTTACGAGCAGTACTTC	CATSREGAQGGYEQYF
TRBV7-2	-	TRBJ2-3	TRBD2	TGTGCCATGCAGCGGGGTTGGGATACGCAGTATTTT	CAMQRGWDTQYF
TRBV4-3	-	TRBJ2-1	-	TGCGCCAGCAGCCAGGGACTTCGCTACAATGAGCAGTTCTTC	CASSQGLRYNEQFF
TRBV19	once	TRBJ2-2	-	TGTGCCAGTAGCCCGGACTACACCGGGGAGCTGTTTTTT	CASSPDYTGELFF
TRBV6-6	-	TRBJ2-2	TRBD1	TGTGCCAGCAGTCCGGGACAGCCAACCGGGGAGCTGTTTTTT	CASSPGQPTGELFF
TRBV19	-	TRBJ1-5	-	TGTGCCAGTAGTATACAGGATTTACAGCCCCAGCATTTT	CASSIQDLQPQHF
TRBV5-1	-	TRBJ2-5	TRBD2	TGCGCCAGCAGCTTGGGACTAGCGGGCCAAGAGACCCAGTACTTC	CASSLGLAGQETQYF
TRBV5-8	-	TRBJ2-7	-	TGTGCCAGCAGCCTGCTGGCAGGGCCCTACGAGCAGTACTTC	CASSLLAGPYEQYF
TRBV4-3	once	TRBJ2-3	TRBD2	TGCGCCAGCAGCCAAGTCCCGGGACTAGCGGGCACAGATACGCAGTATTTT	CASSQVPGLAGTDTQYF
TRBV11-3	-	TRBJ2-3	TRBD2	TGTGCCAGCAGCTCGGGACTAGCGGGAGGCATGGGGACAGATACGCAGTATTTT	CASSSGLAGGMGTDTQYF